The rows below give T cell receptor beta chains drawn from one sample of a study of PD-1 blockade in classical Hodgkin lymphoma. Sequencing was performed with immunoSEQ multiplex PCR; in TCRdb, only in-frame clones are kept and a portion is missing. The data show about 97,000 clones, with roughly 83% seen just once and over 9% held by the top ten. Sequencing used peripheral blood mononuclear cells (PBMCs), obtained at baseline. Receptors originate from a human donor with classical Hodgkin lymphoma. The CDR3 runs from the conserved cysteine through the conserved F or W. Not every row has a clone size; where given, it reads once, few, many or a size class.

j_call: TRBJ2-3
clone_size: NA
v_call: TRBV20-1
cdr3_aa: CSLRAGDTQYF

j_call: TRBJ1-3
clone_size: NA
v_call: TRBV5-4
cdr3_aa: CASSVMTGRNTIYF

j_call: TRBJ2-1
clone_size: NA
v_call: TRBV9
cdr3_aa: CASRLRDYNLDEQFF

j_call: TRBJ2-3
clone_size: NA
v_call: TRBV5-4
cdr3_aa: CASSSGIPSTDTQYF

j_call: TRBJ2-7
clone_size: NA
v_call: TRBV7-8
cdr3_aa: CASSLVGGRNEQYF

j_call: TRBJ2-1
clone_size: few
v_call: TRBV7-3
cdr3_aa: CASSLGPARGHNEQFF

j_call: TRBJ2-3
clone_size: NA
v_call: TRBV27
cdr3_aa: CASSLSTGSSTDTQYF

j_call: TRBJ2-2
clone_size: NA
v_call: TRBV18
cdr3_aa: CASSSTFQNTGELFF

j_call: TRBJ1-4
clone_size: NA
v_call: TRBV10-3
cdr3_aa: CAISESNNEKLFF

j_call: TRBJ2-7
clone_size: NA
v_call: TRBV7-2
cdr3_aa: CASSLAHSAYEQYF

j_call: TRBJ2-1
clone_size: NA
v_call: TRBV6-4
cdr3_aa: CASSDNYGEQFF

j_call: TRBJ2-7
clone_size: few
v_call: TRBV7-8
cdr3_aa: CASSLAMAEQYF

j_call: TRBJ2-1
clone_size: NA
v_call: TRBV27
cdr3_aa: CASRGDNEQFF

j_call: TRBJ1-6
clone_size: NA
v_call: TRBV7-3
cdr3_aa: CASSLMSGGNSPLHF

j_call: TRBJ2-7
clone_size: NA
v_call: TRBV5-1
cdr3_aa: CASSLVQGALEQYF

j_call: TRBJ1-2
clone_size: NA
v_call: TRBV18
cdr3_aa: CASSPGREGIGYGYTF

j_call: TRBJ2-1
clone_size: NA
v_call: TRBV2
cdr3_aa: CASTGLAGSSYNEQFF